The 27 T cell receptor beta chains presented below share a single source sample, sequenced in a study of T cells after yellow fever vaccination. TCRdb recomputed calls from the 5' RACE reads with MiXCR, one row per CDR3 protein. This sample carries 120,000 or so distinct CDR3 sequences, roughly 10% of them seen once, and the ten largest clones take approximately 39%. Sequencing used CD8+ T cells sorted from PBMCs, obtained on the day of the yellow fever booster vaccination. Source of these receptors: a young man who received the YFV17D yellow fever vaccine.

This clonotype was seen more than once but under ten times. V and J are TRBV9 and TRBJ2-2, with 9 bases aligning to TRBD2. From germline, CDR1 is SGDLS and CDR2 YYNGEE. Unmatched junction bases numbered 7, after V lost 0 bases and J lost 10 bases. CDR3 length: 15 amino acids. CDR3 region: CASSVDGTSPEELFF. The CDR3 nucleotides are TGTGCCAGCAGCGTAGATGGGACTAGCCCAGAGGAGCTGTTTTTT. Combining the CDR3 with reference TRBV9 and TRBJ2-2 gives the whole variable domain DSGVTQTPKHLITATGQRVTLRCSPRSGDLSVYWYQQSLDQGLQFLIQYYNGEERAKGNILERFSAQQFPDLHSELNLSSLELGDSALYFCASSVDGTSPEELFFGEGSRLTVL.

V and J are TRBV11-2 and TRBJ1-2; D unresolved. This CDR3 has 13 residues. Germline assignment: CDR1 SGHAT and CDR2 FQNNGV. The V and J ends lost 1 base and 6 bases respectively, with 9 bases between them. The chain's CDR3 is CASSLGPGDGYTF. CDR3 coding DNA: TGTGCCAGCAGCTTAGGCCCCGGGGATGGCTACACCTTC.

Many counts were recorded for this clonotype. This sequence joins TRBV4-3 and TRBJ2-5; TRBD2 matches 7 bases. The trim removed 1 base at V and 2 bases at J, leaving 4 bases unmatched. The CDR3 sequence is 15 residues long. Per germline, CDR1 LGHNA and CDR2 YSLEER. The CDR3 sequence is CASSQGGREQETQYF. The DNA of the CDR3 is TGCGCCAGCAGCCAAGGGGGGAGGGAGCAAGAGACCCAGTACTTC.

This clonotype was seen ten or more times. The chain couples TRBV27 to TRBJ2-1, with TRBD2 matching 9 bases. Germline CDR1 reads MNHEY; CDR2 reads SMNVEV (reference sequence). The CDR3 spans 15 residues. V lost 0 bases and J lost 7; bases outside the gene matches: 4. CDR3 bases: TGTGCCAGCAGTTTATCCCTAGCGGGGCGTAATGAGCAGTTCTTC. It encodes CASSLSLAGRNEQFF.

This clonotype came up many times. The CDR3 coding sequence is TGTGCCAGCAGTTACTCGCAGGGGGCCACCGGGGAGCTGTTTTTT. Translated, it gives CASSYSQGATGELFF. The chain carries TRBV6-5 and TRBJ2-2; TRBD1 agrees at 8 bases. The J segment lost 4 bases and the V segment lost 0 bases, leaving 1 base of the junction unmatched. Germline V gene sequence: CDR1 MNHEY, CDR2 SVGAGI. The CDR3 consists of 15 residues.

The V call is TRBV7-9, the J call TRBJ1-1; 8 bases map to TRBD1. This CDR3 is built from 15 residues. The germline V gene has CDR1 SEHNR and CDR2 FQNEAQ (reference sequence). The trim removed 3 bases at V and 6 bases at J, leaving 9 bases unmatched. The CDR3 DNA reads TGTGCCAGCAGCTTCCCGGACAGGGCGGGGGCTGAAGCTTTCTTT. Translation gives CASSFPDRAGAEAFF.

This clonotype was found a few times. The genes are TRBV7-8 and TRBJ1-2, with D maybe TRBD1 (5 bases). The CDR3 runs 13 residues. Trimming took off 3 bases at V and 4 bases at J, with 9 bases between the two ends. Per the germline V gene, CDR1 is SGHVS and CDR2 is FQNEAQ. CDR3 amino acids: CASSFNGGYGYTF. The CDR3 bases are TGTGCCAGCAGCTTTAATGGGGGCTATGGCTACACCTTC.

The CDR3 protein is CASSLIPDSGAFFGGTGELFF. In DNA, the CDR3 is TGTGCCAGCAGCTTAATACCGGACAGCGGGGCCTTTTTTGGAGGCACCGGGGAGCTGTTTTTT. The chain couples TRBV5-6 to TRBJ2-2; D may be TRBD2 (7 bases). V was cut by 2 bases and J by 4 bases, with 30 bases left in between. The germline V gene encodes CDR1 SGHDT and CDR2 YYEEEE. The CDR3 loop spans 21 amino acids.

This rearrangement joins TRBV6-5 to TRBJ2-1; TRBD1 matches 7 bases. The CDR3 runs 16 residues. The V segment lost 9 bases and the J segment 0 bases; nucleotides outside the gene matches: 11. Looked up from germline, CDR1 is MNHEY and CDR2 is SVGAGI. In DNA form, the CDR3 reads TGTGCCAGTACGAGGACAGGCCAGAACTCCTACAATGAGCAGTTCTTC. Its translation: CASTRTGQNSYNEQFF.

The rearrangement links TRBV5-6 to TRBJ2-1; 12 nucleotides line up with TRBD2. Trimming at V came to 4 bases and at J to 4 bases, leaving 9 bases not matched to a gene. Germline values: CDR1 SGHDT, CDR2 YYEEEE. The CDR3 consists of 17 residues. The CDR3 coding sequence is TGTGCCAGCAGCCCTGGACTAGCGGGGATATTTTACAATGAGCAGTTCTTC. Translated: CASSPGLAGIFYNEQFF.

This clonotype appeared a few times. V and J are TRBV6-5 and TRBJ1-3; the match to TRBD1 covers 7 bases. V lost 6 bases to trimming and J lost 2 bases; unmatched junction nucleotides: 4. The CDR3 sequence is 14 residues long. Germline V lookup: CDR1 MNHEY, CDR2 SVGAGI. CDR3 in DNA: TGTGCCAGCAGACGACAGGGAACTGGAAACACCATATATTTT. This codes for CASRRQGTGNTIYF.

This clonotype has only a few counts. V is TRBV30 and J is TRBJ2-6; a weak D match, TRBD1 (6 bases). Trimming removed 5 bases from V and 4 bases from J, with 18 bases in between. CDR1 and CDR2 from the germline V gene are GTSNPN and SVGIG (reference sequence). This CDR3 is built from 16 residues. CDR3 loop: CAWVPGYQGGANVLTF. CDR3 nucleotides: TGTGCCTGGGTTCCGGGATACCAGGGGGGGGCCAACGTCCTGACTTTC. Drawing the rest from reference TRBV30 and TRBJ2-6, the complete variable domain is SQTIHQWPATLVQPVGSPLSLECTVEGTSNPNLYWYRQAAGRGLQLLFYSVGIGQISSEVPQNLSASRPQDRQFILSSKKLLLSDSGFYLCAWVPGYQGGANVLTFGAGSRLTVL.

The chain has TRBV4-1 and TRBJ2-1; 8 nucleotides agree with TRBD2. V dropped 1 base and J dropped 7; count of bases not matched to a gene: 6. The CDR3 loop spans 15 amino acids. Germline-derived CDR1 and CDR2 are MGHRA and YSYEKL. DNA for the CDR3: TGCGCCAGCAGCCAAGCGAGTAGCGGGGTAAATGAGCAGTTCTTC. Its protein product is CASSQASSGVNEQFF.

This clonotype appeared a few times. The J gene is TRBJ2-3, the V gene TRBV2, with 8 bases lining up with TRBD2. Germline assignment: CDR1 SNHLY and CDR2 FYNNEI. J gave up 2 bases and V 8 bases, and 6 bases lay outside the gene matches. The CDR3 has 14 residues. CDR3: CASGVAGTTDTQYF. CDR3 DNA: TGTGCCAGCGGGGTAGCGGGGACCACAGATACGCAGTATTTT. The full variable domain, in which reference TRBV2 and TRBJ2-3 provide the parts outside the CDR3, is EPEVTQTPSHQVTQMGQEVILRCVPISNHLYFYWYRQILGQKVEFLVSFYNNEISEKSEIFDDQFSVERPDGSNFTLKIRSTKLEDSAMYFCASGVAGTTDTQYFGPGTRLTVL.

This clonotype has only a few counts. The chain carries TRBV5-4 and TRBJ1-2; D call uncertain. This CDR3 is built from 14 residues. Trimming shortened V by 0 bases and J by 6 bases, and 12 bases separated the two germline ends. The germline CDR1 and CDR2 sequences are SGHNT and YYREEE (reference sequence). The chain's CDR3 is CASSLGRGTDGYTF. As DNA, the CDR3 is TGTGCCAGCAGCTTGGGTCGTGGAACGGATGGCTACACCTTC.

In the case of this clonotype: The germline gene is not matched at one end of the junction; a read error may be the cause. The CDR3 region is CASSLDGYHEQFF. CDR3 in DNA: TGCGCCAGCAGCTTGGACGGCTACCATGAGCAGTTCTTC. The chain has TRBV5-1 and TRBJ2-1; D is ambiguous. CDR1 SGHRS and CDR2 YFSETQ come from the germline V gene. The CDR3 contains 13 residues.

The chain uses TRBV29-1 and TRBJ2-5; 11 bases align to TRBD2. Germline CDR1 is SQVTM and CDR2 is ANQGSEA. The CDR3 consists of 17 residues. The ends lost 7 bases at V and 5 bases at J; junction bases unmatched: 18. CDR3: CSAPTVTLAGGRETQYF. The DNA of the CDR3 is TGCAGCGCGCCGACCGTGACTCTAGCGGGGGGCCGGGAGACCCAGTACTTC.

This clonotype was counted a few times. The rearrangement uses TRBV9 and TRBJ2-5; D not certain. Per the germline V gene, CDR1 is SGDLS and CDR2 is YYNGEE. V was clipped by 3 bases and J by 0 bases, with 15 bases between them. CDR3 size: 16 residues. The chain's CDR3 is CASSASYRDYQETQYF. CDR3 sequence (DNA): TGTGCCAGCAGCGCATCGTATCGAGATTACCAAGAGACCCAGTACTTC.

In this sample, this clonotype turned up a few times. The CDR3 nucleotides are TGCAGCGTTCCAGAGGGGGTCTCCTACAATGAGCAGTTCTTC. Encoded protein: CSVPEGVSYNEQFF. The rearrangement links TRBV29-1 to TRBJ2-1; the D gene is possibly TRBD1 (6 bases). The germline V gene has CDR1 SQVTM and CDR2 ANQGSEA. This CDR3 is built from 14 residues. Trimming took off 5 bases at V and 0 bases at J, with 11 bases between the two ends.

The sample holds a few counts of this clonotype. The V gene is TRBV10-3, the J gene TRBJ1-1, with D perhaps TRBD1 (6 bases). Germline V CDR1 and CDR2: ENHRY, SYGVKD. V was clipped by 9 bases and J by 6 bases, with 14 bases between them. The length of the CDR3 is 12 residues. The CDR3, as DNA: TGTGCCATACGACAGGACGGAGCTGAAGCTTTCTTT. Translated, it gives CAIRQDGAEAFF.

The table lists this clonotype with many counts. V gene TRBV11-2 combines with J gene TRBJ2-7; D not resolved. CDR3 length equals 15 residues. CDR1 and CDR2 (germline): SGHAT, FQNNGV. Trimming shortened V by 0 bases and J by 4 bases, and 13 bases separated the two germline ends. CDR3 sequence reads: CASSLESGSNYEQYV. The CDR3 DNA reads as TGTGCCAGCAGCTTAGAATCTGGCAGTAATTACGAGCAGTACGTC.

The chain combines TRBV13 with TRBJ2-1; D might be TRBD1 or TRBD2, each matching 5 bases. Germline assignment: CDR1 PRHDT and CDR2 FYEKMQ (reference sequence). The V end was cut by 4 bases, the J end by 8 bases, with 21 bases between. CDR3 length: 16 residues. CDR3 sequence reads: CASSWDPSRSIHEQFF. The CDR3 DNA is TGTGCCAGCAGCTGGGACCCCAGCAGGTCGATCCATGAGCAGTTCTTC.

This clonotype came up many times. The V and J genes are TRBV6-5 and TRBJ2-2, with TRBD2 as a possible D gene (7 bases). V shed 6 bases and J shed 7 bases, with 21 bases lying between them. The CDR3 has 16 amino acids. Looked up from germline, CDR1 is MNHEY and CDR2 is SVGAGI. Here the CDR3 reads CASSERGGHEVGELFF. The CDR3 coding sequence is TGTGCCAGCAGCGAAAGGGGGGGCCACGAGGTCGGGGAGCTGTTTTTT.

The gene calls are TRBV6-2 or TRBV6-3 and TRBJ1-2; 10 nucleotides match TRBD1. V lost 0 bases, J lost 6 bases, and 4 bases stayed unmatched. Looked up from germline, CDR1 is MNHEY and CDR2 is SVGEGT. CDR3 size: 15 residues. The CDR3 sequence is CASSYSDRGLDGYTF. The CDR3 coding sequence is TGTGCCAGCAGTTACTCCGACAGGGGGCTGGATGGCTACACCTTC.

In this sample, this clonotype turned up many times. The V and J genes are TRBV12-3 or TRBV12-4 and TRBJ2-7, with D tentatively TRBD2 (5 bases). CDR3 length: 11 amino acids. Trimming removed 5 bases from V and 3 bases from J, with 5 bases in between. This CDR3 is CASSEGYEQYV. As DNA, the CDR3 is TGTGCCAGCAGTGAGGGCTACGAGCAGTACGTC.

This clonotype was recorded a few times. This chain joins TRBV11-2 and TRBJ1-1; no clear D. CDR3 length: 12 residues. Germline CDR1 is SGHAT and CDR2 is FQNNGV. The V end lost 2 bases, the J end lost 5 bases, and 6 bases lay between the germline ends. The CDR3 nucleotides read TGTGCCAGCAGCTTACGAGTTACTGAAGCTTTCTTT. It codes for CASSLRVTEAFF.

A few counts support this clonotype. The J gene is TRBJ2-1, the V gene TRBV13; a possible D gene is TRBD1 (5 bases). Germline CDR1 is PRHDT and CDR2 is FYEKMQ (reference sequence). Trimming removed 5 bases from V and 7 bases from J, with 18 bases in between. The CDR3 sequence is 15 residues long. CDR3 sequence (DNA): TGTGCCAGCAGCCGACGGACATCCAGGGTGAATGAGCAGTTCTTC. Translating it yields CASSRRTSRVNEQFF.